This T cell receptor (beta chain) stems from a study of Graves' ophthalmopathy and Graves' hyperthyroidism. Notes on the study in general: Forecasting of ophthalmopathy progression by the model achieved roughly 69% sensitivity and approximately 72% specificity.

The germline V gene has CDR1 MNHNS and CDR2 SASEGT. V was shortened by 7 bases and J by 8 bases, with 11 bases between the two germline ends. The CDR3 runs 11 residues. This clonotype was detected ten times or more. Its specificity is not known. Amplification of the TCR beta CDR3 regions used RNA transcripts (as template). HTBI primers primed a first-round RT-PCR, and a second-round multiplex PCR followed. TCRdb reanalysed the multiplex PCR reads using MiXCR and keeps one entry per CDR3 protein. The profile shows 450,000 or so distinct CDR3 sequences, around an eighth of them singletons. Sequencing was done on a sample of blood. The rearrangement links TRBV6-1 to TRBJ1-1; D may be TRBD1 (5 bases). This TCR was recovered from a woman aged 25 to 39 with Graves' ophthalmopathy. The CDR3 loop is CASIRRTEAFF. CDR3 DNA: TGTGCCAGCATCCGTCGGACAGAAGCTTTCTTT.